This TCR beta chain is from a study of Graves' ophthalmopathy and Graves' hyperthyroidism. Study summary: Blood was drawn at initial diagnosis, before any treatment.

As the template, RNA transcripts were used to amplify TCR beta CDR3 regions. A first-round RT-PCR used HTBI primers, followed by a second-round multiplex PCR. A single record per CDR3 protein comes from TCRdb applying MiXCR to the multiplex PCR reads. The profile shows over 150,000 distinct CDR3 sequences, approximately 38% of them singletons. The study enrolled ophthalmopathy donors with moderate-to-severe activity, CAS ≥3, NOSPECS ≥4 and duration under 3 months. Remarks on this clonotype: No antigen is known for it.

Study conclusions and caveats: The authors also found most expanded thyroid clonotypes above 0.001 frequency in blood.

The receptor was derived from a woman in her thirties or forties with Graves' ophthalmopathy. Specimen: peripheral blood.

In nucleotides, the CDR3 is TGTGCCAGCAGTTACAGTCTACAGGGGAAAAATCAGCCCCAGCATTTT. It encodes CASSYSLQGKNQPQHF. V and J are TRBV6-2 or TRBV6-3 and TRBJ1-5; 7 nucleotides align to TRBD1. CDR3 length: 16 residues. With 2 bases clipped from V and 4 bases from J, the junction kept 8 bases outside the gene matches. Germline V gene lookup returns CDR1 MNHEY and CDR2 SVGEGT.